Shown below are 2 T cell receptor beta chains from a single sample sequenced in a study of beta chain features in type 1 diabetes. The study reverse transcribed the entire isolated RNA, so it sequenced expressed TCRB transcripts. The table came from immunoSEQ multiplex PCR; TCRdb's copy has only in-frame clones and leaves some out. The table records under 250,000 clones, 12% to 15% of them present only once. Sequencing was done on a sample of naive CD4+ T cells from blood. The receptors originated from a woman in her forties in good health.

CDR3 sequence: CATSREWQAYEQYF. For the CDR3, the DNA is TGTGCCACCAGCAGAGAGTGGCAGGCCTACGAGCAGTACTTC. The chain combines TRBV15 with TRBJ2-7; D gene uncertain. Per the germline V gene, CDR1 is LNHNV and CDR2 is YYDKDF (reference sequence). There are 14 residues in the CDR3. V was pared by 0 bases and J by 2 bases, with 8 bases between.

This clone was picked up a small number of times. The J gene is TRBJ1-1, the V gene TRBV9, with unresolved D. CDR1 and CDR2 from the germline V gene are SGDLS and YYNGEE. V gave up 1 base and J gave up 10 bases, with 11 bases separating them. This CDR3 spans 12 amino acids. CDR3 nucleotide sequence: TGTGCCAGCAGCGTAAATGCAGGCCCAGCTTTCTTT. This sequence encodes CASSVNAGPAFF.